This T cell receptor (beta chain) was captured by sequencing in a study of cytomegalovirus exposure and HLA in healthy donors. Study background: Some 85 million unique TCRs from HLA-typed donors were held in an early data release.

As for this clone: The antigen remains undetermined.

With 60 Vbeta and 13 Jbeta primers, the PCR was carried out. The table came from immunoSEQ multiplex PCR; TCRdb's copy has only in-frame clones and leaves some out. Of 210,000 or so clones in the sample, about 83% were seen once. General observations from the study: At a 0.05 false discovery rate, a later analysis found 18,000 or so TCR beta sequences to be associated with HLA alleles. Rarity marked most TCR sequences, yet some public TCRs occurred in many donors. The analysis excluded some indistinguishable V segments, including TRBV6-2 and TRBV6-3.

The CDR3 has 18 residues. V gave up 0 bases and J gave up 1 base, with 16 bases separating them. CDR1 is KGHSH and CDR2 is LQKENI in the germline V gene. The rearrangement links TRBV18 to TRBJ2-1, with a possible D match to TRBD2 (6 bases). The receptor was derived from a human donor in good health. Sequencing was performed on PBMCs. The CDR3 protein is CASSPPVPSEGSYNEQFF. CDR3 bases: TGTGCCAGCTCACCACCGGTACCTAGCGAGGGGTCCTACAATGAGCAGTTCTTC.